This T cell receptor (beta chain) was sequenced for a study of T-cell memory formation after mild COVID-19. Study-wide results and caveats: A balance of CD4 and CD8 characterized clones contracting day 15 to 85, whereas later expanders leaned CD4+. Memory cells collected pre-infection included some clones that later responded, suggesting cross-reactive memory joined.

Trimming left V 0 bases short and J 5 bases short, with 17 bases between. Germline CDR1 SGHNT, CDR2 YYREEE (reference sequence). The CDR3 has 16 amino acids. TCRdb reprocessed the 5' RACE reads with MiXCR, giving one entry per CDR3 protein. The top ten clones hold under 25% of a sample with approximately 290,000 distinct CDR3 sequences, approximately 19% of them seen once. Comment on this clonotype: Antigen unknown.

This clonotype was sampled from a man aged 18 to 35 who had mild COVID-19 (a few samples of this study predate the infection). Cell type and time point are not known. The J gene is TRBJ2-5, the V gene TRBV5-4, with D tentatively TRBD1 or TRBD2 (6 bases each). Sequenced input: PBMCs or a T cell subset sorted from them (not recorded which). CDR3 in amino acids: CASSLVARGGDETQYF. Written as DNA, the CDR3 is TGTGCCAGCAGCTTGGTCGCCAGGGGAGGAGACGAGACCCAGTACTTC.